The 27 T cell receptor beta chains presented below share a single source sample, sequenced in a study of blood T cell repertoires in COVID-19. Measured with immunoSEQ multiplex PCR; TCRdb has only the in-frame clones, and not every one. Of 140,000 or so clones in the sample, more than 75% are singletons; the top ten hold roughly 4.5%. Sequenced material: peripheral blood. Every receptor here comes from a man in his fifties or sixties with acute or convalescent COVID-19.

In this sample, this clone turned up many times. V gene TRBV19 combines with J gene TRBJ1-2; D uncertain. Trimming cost V 2 bases and J 7 bases, with 17 bases left between them. In germline, CDR1 is LNHDA, CDR2 SQIVND (reference sequence). The CDR3 is made up of 15 amino acids. CDR3 coding DNA: TGTGCCAGTAGTATATACCTTCCCCAGATTGGTGGCTACACCTTC. The encoded protein is CASSIYLPQIGGYTF.

The J gene is TRBJ2-3, the V gene TRBV5-4; tentatively, D is TRBD2 (6 bases). In germline, CDR1 is SGHNT, CDR2 YYREEE (reference sequence). Trimming removed 3 bases from V and 2 bases from J, with 10 bases in between. CDR3 length: 14 amino acids. CDR3 bases: TGTGCCAGCAGCTCTGCTAGCGCCACAGATACGCAGTATTTT. Residues: CASSSASATDTQYF.

The chain joins TRBV27 to TRBJ1-2; D unclear. Germline CDR1 and CDR2: MNHEY and SMNVEV (reference sequence). The CDR3 has 14 amino acids. The ends were cut back, 5 bases at V and 6 bases at J, with 16 bases in the middle. In DNA form, the CDR3 reads TGTGCCAGCAGTCCACCGGGAGCATCACATGGCTACACCTTC. It codes for CASSPPGASHGYTF.

Here the CDR3 DNA reads TGTGCCAGCAGTCAAGGGGGCACAGATACGCAGTATTTT. Translated: CASSQGGTDTQYF. This sequence joins TRBV27 and TRBJ2-3, with D possibly TRBD1 on 5 matching bases. The CDR3 length is 13 residues. Germline assignment: CDR1 MNHEY and CDR2 SMNVEV (reference sequence). Trimming left V 5 bases short and J 1 base short, with 7 bases between.

This rearrangement joins TRBV30 to TRBJ1-5, with TRBD1 matching 8 bases. With V trimmed by 3 bases and J by 7 bases, 2 bases remained unmatched. The germline V gene encodes CDR1 GTSNPN and CDR2 SVGIG (reference sequence). The CDR3 contains 12 residues. CDR3 amino acids: CAWSGQGQPQHF. For the CDR3, the DNA is TGTGCCTGGAGCGGACAGGGACAGCCCCAGCATTTT.

CDR3: CASSIDLPTGLSYEQYF. The CDR3 nucleotides read TGTGCCAGTAGTATAGACCTCCCGACAGGGCTTTCCTACGAGCAGTACTTC. The V gene is TRBV19, the J gene TRBJ2-7; 7 bases fit TRBD1. The V gene's germline CDR1 is LNHDA and CDR2 SQIVND (reference sequence). Losses at the gene ends were 0 bases for V and 1 base for J; bases not matched to a gene: 9. This CDR3 has 17 residues.

The chain carries TRBV6-6 and TRBJ2-2; 9 bases match TRBD1. Trimming at V came to 9 bases and at J to 1 base, leaving 6 bases not matched to a gene. The CDR3 length is 15 residues. The V gene's germline CDR1 is MNHNY and CDR2 SVGAGI (reference sequence). The CDR3: CASFPGQGNTGELFF. The DNA of the CDR3 is TGTGCCAGTTTCCCGGGACAGGGGAACACCGGGGAGCTGTTTTTT.

The chain couples TRBV7-8 to TRBJ1-4; possibly TRBD1 for D (6 bases). The germline V gene encodes CDR1 SGHVS and CDR2 FQNEAQ. This CDR3 is 14 amino acids long. V lost 4 bases to trimming and J lost 3 bases, with 9 bases between them. The CDR3 loop reads CASSWTVSNEKLFF. The CDR3 DNA sequence: TGTGCCAGCAGCTGGACAGTCTCTAATGAAAAACTGTTTTTT.

The rearrangement links TRBV6-1 to TRBJ1-5; perhaps TRBD1 as D (6 bases). V lost 1 base and J lost 2, with 9 bases in between. This CDR3 region has 15 residues. Germline V lookup: CDR1 MNHNS, CDR2 SASEGT. CDR3 sequence (DNA): TGTGCCAGCAGTGAAGGGGCAGGGGGCAATCAGCCCCAGCATTTT. Protein: CASSEGAGGNQPQHF.

The gene calls are TRBV28 and TRBJ1-1, with 8 bases matching TRBD1. The germline V gene has CDR1 MDHEN and CDR2 SYDVKM. The ends lost 5 bases at V and 11 bases at J; junction bases unmatched: 13. The CDR3 loop spans 14 amino acids. CDR3 amino acids: CASSEYRGNLNAFF. In DNA form, the CDR3 reads TGTGCCAGCAGTGAATACAGGGGGAATTTGAATGCTTTCTTT.

This chain uses TRBV5-1 with TRBJ2-3; D gene unclear. The CDR3 covers 14 residues. Trimming pared 2 bases from V and 6 bases from J, leaving 13 bases between. Germline V gene lookup returns CDR1 SGHRS and CDR2 YFSETQ. The CDR3 region has the DNA TGCGCCAGCAGCTTCGGCCCCCCGGAGGATACGCAGTATTTT. Translated, it gives CASSFGPPEDTQYF.

The chain links TRBV27 to TRBJ2-2; 10 bases are shared with TRBD1. With 5 bases clipped from V and 6 bases from J, the junction kept 3 bases outside the gene matches. CDR3 length: 14 residues. Per the germline V gene, CDR1 is MNHEY and CDR2 is SMNVEV (reference sequence). CDR3 in DNA: TGTGCCAGCAGTCCCGGGACAGGGGCCGGGGAGCTGTTTTTT. This codes for CASSPGTGAGELFF.

This clone was recorded a few times. V and J are TRBV5-1 and TRBJ2-1, with TRBD2 matching over 11 bases. Germline assignment: CDR1 SGHRS and CDR2 YFSETQ. The J segment lost 15 bases and the V segment lost 4 bases, leaving 12 bases of the junction unmatched. This CDR3 comprises 14 residues. The CDR3 spells CASSESLAGGPLFF. DNA for the CDR3: TGCGCCAGCAGCGAATCTTTAGCGGGAGGGCCGTTGTTCTTC.

The V and J genes are TRBV5-1 and TRBJ1-2; TRBD1 agrees at 7 bases. With V trimmed by 0 bases and J by 2 bases, 4 bases remained unmatched. CDR1 SGHRS and CDR2 YFSETQ come from the germline V gene. The CDR3 spans 15 residues. This CDR3 is CASSLGWDSNYGYTF. In DNA, the CDR3 is TGCGCCAGCAGCTTGGGGTGGGACAGCAACTATGGCTACACCTTC.

Here the CDR3 reads CASSLTLAGGVEQFF. For the CDR3, the DNA is TGTGCCAGCAGCTTGACACTAGCGGGAGGGGTTGAGCAGTTCTTC. J is TRBJ2-1 and V is TRBV11-2; 13 nucleotides match TRBD2. Germline CDR1 is SGHAT and CDR2 is FQNNGV. This CDR3 contains 15 residues. With V trimmed by 3 bases and J by 9 bases, 5 bases remained unmatched.

V and J are TRBV7-9 and TRBJ2-1; D possibly corresponds to TRBD2 (6 bases). The CDR3 totals 15 residues. Germline loops: CDR1 SEHNR, CDR2 FQNEAQ (reference sequence). V was clipped by 2 bases and J by 8 bases, with 16 bases between them. This CDR3 is CASSLYLAFVDEQFF. The CDR3 nucleotides read TGTGCCAGCAGCTTATATCTAGCGTTTGTAGATGAGCAGTTCTTC.

There are many counts of this clone. The J gene is TRBJ1-2, the V gene TRBV5-1; 9 nucleotides line up with TRBD1. The V gene end was trimmed by 0 bases and the J gene end by 7 bases; junction bases not matched to a gene: 10. In germline, CDR1 is SGHRS, CDR2 YFSETQ. The CDR3 sequence is 16 residues long. CDR3 protein: CASSLVGTGRNVGYTF. The CDR3 nucleotides read TGCGCCAGCAGCTTGGTAGGGACAGGGAGGAATGTTGGCTACACCTTC.

The V gene is TRBV28, the J gene TRBJ2-7; TRBD2 matches 7 bases. The CDR3 is made up of 14 amino acids. Germline V CDR1 and CDR2: MDHEN, SYDVKM. The ends lost 2 bases at V and 0 bases at J; junction bases unmatched: 1. CDR3: CASSLSGISYEQYF. CDR3 nucleotide sequence: TGTGCCAGCAGTTTAAGCGGGATCTCCTACGAGCAGTACTTC.

CDR3 sequence (DNA): TGTGCCAGCAGTTACGCTAACCCTCTTACTAGCGGAGGCTACAATGAGCAGTTCTTC. It is translated as CASSYANPLTSGGYNEQFF. V and J are TRBV6-2 or TRBV6-3 and TRBJ2-1, with TRBD2 matching 8 bases. Germline CDR1 reads MNHEY; CDR2 reads SVGEGT. The length of the CDR3 is 19 residues. The V and J ends lost 2 bases and 3 bases, in that order; junction bases with no gene match: 15.

The rearrangement joins TRBV19 to TRBJ2-7; 9 bases are shared with TRBD1. Germline CDR1 reads LNHDA; CDR2 reads SQIVND (reference sequence). The V and J ends lost 6 bases and 5 bases, in that order; junction bases with no gene match: 8. CDR3 length: 14 amino acids. The chain's CDR3 is CASSRGQGIHEQYF. The CDR3 DNA reads as TGTGCCAGTAGCAGAGGACAGGGGATCCACGAGCAGTACTTC.

The chain joins TRBV18 to TRBJ1-4, with 8 bases identical to TRBD1. The CDR3 totals 16 residues. Germline loops: CDR1 KGHSH, CDR2 LQKENI. Unmatched junction bases numbered 6, after V lost 6 bases and J lost 0 bases. The CDR3 reads CASSGQDGATNEKLFF. The CDR3 bases are TGTGCCAGCTCGGGACAGGACGGGGCAACTAATGAAAAACTGTTTTTT.

V usage is TRBV11-2 and J usage is TRBJ2-1; perhaps TRBD2 as D (6 bases). The CDR3 consists of 15 residues. Looked up from germline, CDR1 is SGHAT and CDR2 is FQNNGV. V lost 5 bases and J 2 bases, leaving 13 bases between the germline ends. The CDR3 loop reads CASSPLATTYNEQFF. The DNA of the CDR3 is TGTGCCAGCAGCCCTCTAGCGACCACCTACAATGAGCAGTTCTTC.

The chain combines TRBV10-2 with TRBJ1-1; D gene unclear. V was pared by 7 bases and J by 5 bases, with 17 bases between. The CDR3 spans 14 residues. Germline values: CDR1 WSHSY, CDR2 SAAADI. The CDR3 region has the DNA TGCGCCAGCACCGGGCTCGAGGGAGGAACTGAAGCTTTCTTT. Its protein is CASTGLEGGTEAFF.

CDR3 DNA sequence: TGTGCCAGCAGCTTAGATCAAGGGGCAGCCAACTACGAGCAGTACTTC. This gives the protein CASSLDQGAANYEQYF. This chain joins TRBV7-6 and TRBJ2-7; maybe TRBD1 (5 bases). Germline CDR1 is SGHVS and CDR2 is FNYEAQ. V dropped 1 base and J dropped 3 bases, with 16 bases sitting between them. This CDR3 is 16 amino acids long.

This chain joins TRBV18 and TRBJ2-7; D is possibly TRBD2 (5 bases). Trimming cost V 6 bases and J 2 bases, with 14 bases left between them. Germline values: CDR1 KGHSH, CDR2 LQKENI. This CDR3 has 14 amino acids. The CDR3 reads CASSREGGTYEQYF. The CDR3 DNA is TGTGCCAGCTCCCGAGAGGGCGGAACCTACGAGCAGTACTTC.

This clone was observed a handful of times. CDR3 sequence (DNA): TGTGCCAGCAGCGTGAGACTGGTGGGCGGGGAGCTGTTTTTT. This encodes CASSVRLVGGELFF. The chain has TRBV9 and TRBJ2-2; D gene uncertain. V was cut by 2 bases and J by 7 bases, with 12 bases left in between. Germline-derived CDR1 and CDR2 are SGDLS and YYNGEE. The CDR3 consists of 14 residues.

The chain recombines TRBV21-1 with TRBJ2-1; TRBD2, the table's D call, was not compared with the DNA. TRBV21-1 is deemed a pseudogene. The CDR3 has 20 residues. CDR3 DNA: TGTGCCAGCAGCCCCCGGCGGACTAGCGGGTCAACGGATACCAACAATGAGCAGTTCTTC. Its translation: CASSPRRTSGSTDTNNEQFF.